This T cell receptor beta chain was retrieved from a study of T cells after yellow fever vaccination (dated by TCRdb to between 2019 and 2020). A note on the overall study: The SMART-Seq v4 Ultra Low Input RNA kit was used to prepare libraries from fractions with low cell numbers. Bulk TCR alpha and beta repertoires were sequenced longitudinally to track T-cell clones before and after primary and booster YFV17D yellow fever vaccination. Two healthy male donors, one aged 18 to 30 and one aged 30 to 39 years, made up the cohort. Blood samples were taken at several timepoints before and after primary and secondary immunization, and bulk PBMC replicates and cell subsets were isolated. On the study overall, not on this receptor specifically: Computational filtering was needed because FACS-sorted repertoires could contain abundant contaminating clonotypes from the bulk population. A small share of clonotypes was detected in both CD4 and CD8 compartments, with the overlap likely arising from convergent recombination. Because only a couple of donors were included in the study, the extent to which the findings can be generalized is limited. The secondary T-cell response was found to be weaker but faster than the primary response, with a peak reached on day 5 rather than on day 15. After the booster, most clones that had expanded after primary vaccination were detected again (roughly 96% of CD4 and under 90% of CD8), suggesting broad maintenance of memory.

TCR cDNA was synthesized by 5'RACE template switching, which introduced a universal primer site and unique molecular identifiers. cDNA synthesis was primed from both the TCR alpha and TCR beta constant segments. Libraries were amplified in two PCR steps, with sample barcodes and sequencing adapters added in the second step. Sequencing of libraries was done on Illumina HiSeq 2500 (2x100 bp) or NovaSeq (2x150 bp). Processing in the source paper ran as follows. MIGEC handled demultiplexing of reads and collapsing into UMI consensus sequences, while MiXCR performed V(D)J alignment. Vaccine-responding clonotypes were defined with edgeR using replicate PBMC samples, requiring FDR below 0.01 and a log2 fold change above 5 up to day 15. Bulk clonotypes were assigned CD4 or CD8 identity according to which sequenced CD4 or CD8 repertoire held them at higher abundance. The public reads were reprocessed in TCRdb via fastp at Q25 and MiXCR, keeping in-frame beta chains. Identical CDR3 proteins give one entry, which carries the most common genes and DNA. The V and J calls come from TCRdb's annotation, not from the publication. The sample table holds approximately 550,000 distinct CDR3 sequences, of which roughly a fifth were seen once. The ten largest clones represent over 11% of the sample.

The meaning of the sample's treatment or condition label: live attenuated yellow fever vaccine strain. At each blood-draw timepoint, two biological replicates of bulk PBMCs were obtained. PBMCs were isolated from peripheral blood using a standard Ficoll-Paque protocol. RNA was extracted with TriZol from bulk PBMCs, CD4 and CD8 fractions, and dextramer-positive and dextramer-negative fractions. Trimming at the junction amounts to 2 bases on V and 4 bases on J, and the germline ends lie 9 bases apart. The CDR1 and CDR2 encoded by the germline V gene are SGHRS and YFSETQ. Its CDR3 holds 13 amino acids, cysteine through phenylalanine. Only CDR3 DNA remains: 39 bases, in frame from the first base. This clonotype has only a few counts. No cognate antigen has been identified for it. Base-call qualities are not available, and no considerably larger clone is one nucleotide away.

The chain employs TRBV5-1 and TRBJ2-5; possibly the D gene is TRBD1, per 5 matching bases. The source is a man younger than 45 who received the YFV17D yellow fever vaccine. The source was PBMCs, collected 15 days after the yellow fever booster vaccination. The CDR3 here reads CASSLMGPETQYF. The DNA sequence follows: TGCGCCAGCAGCTTAATGGGGCCAGAGACCCAGTACTTC.